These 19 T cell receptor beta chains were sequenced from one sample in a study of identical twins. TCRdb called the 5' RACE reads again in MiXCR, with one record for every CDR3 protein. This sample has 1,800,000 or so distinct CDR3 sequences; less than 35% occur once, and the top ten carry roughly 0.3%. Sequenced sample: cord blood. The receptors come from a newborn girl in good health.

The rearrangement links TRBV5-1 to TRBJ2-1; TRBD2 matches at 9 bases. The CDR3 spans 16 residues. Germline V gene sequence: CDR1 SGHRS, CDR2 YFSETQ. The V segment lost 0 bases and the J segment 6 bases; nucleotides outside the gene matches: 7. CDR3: CASSLVAGGLRNEQFF. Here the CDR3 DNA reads TGCGCCAGCAGCTTGGTGGCGGGAGGGCTTCGCAATGAGCAGTTCTTC.

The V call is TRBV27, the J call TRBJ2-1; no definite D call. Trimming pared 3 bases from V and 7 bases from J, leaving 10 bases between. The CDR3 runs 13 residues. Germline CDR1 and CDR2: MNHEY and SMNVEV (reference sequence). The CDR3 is CASSFVSVNEQFF. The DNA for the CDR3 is TGTGCCAGCAGTTTTGTAAGCGTTAATGAGCAGTTCTTC.

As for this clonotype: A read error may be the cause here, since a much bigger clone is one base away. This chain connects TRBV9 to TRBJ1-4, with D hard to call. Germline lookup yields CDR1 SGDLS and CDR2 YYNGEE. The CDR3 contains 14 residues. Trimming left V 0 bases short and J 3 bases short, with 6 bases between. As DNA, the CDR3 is TGTGCCAGCAGCGTAGGAGGGCCTAATGAAAAACTGTTTTTT. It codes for CASSVGGPNEKLFF.

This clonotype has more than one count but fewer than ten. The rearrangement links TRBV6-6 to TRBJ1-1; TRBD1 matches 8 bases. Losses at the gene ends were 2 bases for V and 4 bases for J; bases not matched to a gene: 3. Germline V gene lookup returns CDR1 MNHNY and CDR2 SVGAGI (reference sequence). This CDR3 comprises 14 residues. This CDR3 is CASSYDRGRTEAFF. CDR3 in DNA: TGTGCCAGCAGTTACGACAGGGGACGCACTGAAGCTTTCTTT.

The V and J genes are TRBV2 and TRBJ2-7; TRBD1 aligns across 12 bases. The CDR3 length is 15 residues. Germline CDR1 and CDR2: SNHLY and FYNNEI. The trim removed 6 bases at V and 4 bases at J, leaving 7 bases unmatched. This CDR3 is CASSGWDRGQYEQYF. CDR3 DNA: TGTGCCAGCAGCGGGTGGGACAGGGGGCAATACGAGCAGTACTTC.

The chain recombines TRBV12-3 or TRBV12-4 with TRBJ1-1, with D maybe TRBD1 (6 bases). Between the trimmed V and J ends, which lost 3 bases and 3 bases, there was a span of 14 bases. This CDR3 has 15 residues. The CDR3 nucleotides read TGTGCCAGCAGTTTCCCCAGGGGTGTATACACTGAAGCTTTCTTT. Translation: CASSFPRGVYTEAFF.

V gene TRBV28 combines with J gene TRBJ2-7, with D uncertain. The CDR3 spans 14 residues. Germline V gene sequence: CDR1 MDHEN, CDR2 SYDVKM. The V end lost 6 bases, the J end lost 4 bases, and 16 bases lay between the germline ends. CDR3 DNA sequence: TGTGCCAGCAGCCAGACTCTACTTGCGTACGAGCAGTACTTC. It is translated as CASSQTLLAYEQYF.

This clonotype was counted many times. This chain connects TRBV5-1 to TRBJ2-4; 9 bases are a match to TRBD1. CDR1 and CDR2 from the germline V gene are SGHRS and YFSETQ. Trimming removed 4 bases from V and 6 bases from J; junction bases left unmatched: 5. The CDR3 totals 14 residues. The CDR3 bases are TGCGCCAGCAGCGCCCAGGGACAGGGAAACATTCAGTACTTC. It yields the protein CASSAQGQGNIQYF.

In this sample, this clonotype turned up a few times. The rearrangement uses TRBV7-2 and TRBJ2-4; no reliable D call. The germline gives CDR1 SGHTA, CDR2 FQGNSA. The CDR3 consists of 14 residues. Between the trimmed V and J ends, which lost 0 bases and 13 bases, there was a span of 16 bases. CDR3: CASSLASLGGEQYF. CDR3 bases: TGTGCCAGCAGCTTAGCGTCCCTAGGTGGAGAGCAGTACTTC.

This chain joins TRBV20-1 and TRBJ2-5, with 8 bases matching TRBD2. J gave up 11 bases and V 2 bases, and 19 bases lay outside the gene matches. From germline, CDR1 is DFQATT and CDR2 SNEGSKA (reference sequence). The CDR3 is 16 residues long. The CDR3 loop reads CSARTPQRESGNEQYF. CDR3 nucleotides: TGCAGTGCTAGAACCCCACAGCGGGAGTCTGGCAATGAGCAGTACTTC.

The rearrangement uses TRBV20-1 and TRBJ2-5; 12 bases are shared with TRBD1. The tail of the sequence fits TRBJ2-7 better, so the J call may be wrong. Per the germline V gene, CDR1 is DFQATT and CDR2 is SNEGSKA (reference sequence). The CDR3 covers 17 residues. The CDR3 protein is CSARGSPGQGANYEQYF. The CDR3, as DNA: TGCAGTGCTAGGGGAAGCCCGGGACAGGGGGCTAACTACGAGCAGTACTTC.

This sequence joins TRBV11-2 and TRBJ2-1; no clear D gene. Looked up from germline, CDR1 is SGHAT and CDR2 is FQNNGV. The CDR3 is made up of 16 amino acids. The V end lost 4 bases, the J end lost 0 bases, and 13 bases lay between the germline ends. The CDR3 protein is CASSSSAPSSYNEQFF. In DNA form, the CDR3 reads TGTGCCAGCAGCTCATCAGCCCCTAGCTCCTACAATGAGCAGTTCTTC.

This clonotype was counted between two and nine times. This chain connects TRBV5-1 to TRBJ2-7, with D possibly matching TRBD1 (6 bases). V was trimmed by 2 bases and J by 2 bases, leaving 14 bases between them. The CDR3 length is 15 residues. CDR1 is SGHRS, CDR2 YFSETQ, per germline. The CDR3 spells CASSFSRGLAYEQYF. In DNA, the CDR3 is TGCGCCAGCAGCTTTAGCAGGGGCTTAGCCTACGAGCAGTACTTC.

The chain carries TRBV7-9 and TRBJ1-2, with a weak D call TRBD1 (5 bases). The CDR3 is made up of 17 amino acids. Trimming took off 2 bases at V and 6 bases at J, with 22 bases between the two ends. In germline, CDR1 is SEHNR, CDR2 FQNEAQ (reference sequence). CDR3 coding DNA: TGTGCCAGCAGCTTAAATCCCCCCGGGATCCCAGGGAATGGCTACACCTTC. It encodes CASSLNPPGIPGNGYTF.

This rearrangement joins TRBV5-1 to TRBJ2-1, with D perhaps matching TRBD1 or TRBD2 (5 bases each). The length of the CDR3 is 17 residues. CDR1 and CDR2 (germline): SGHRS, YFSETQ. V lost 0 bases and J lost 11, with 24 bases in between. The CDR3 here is CASSLDSLRGLRAQQFF. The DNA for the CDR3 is TGCGCCAGCAGCTTGGATTCCCTGAGGGGTCTTCGGGCGCAGCAGTTCTTC.

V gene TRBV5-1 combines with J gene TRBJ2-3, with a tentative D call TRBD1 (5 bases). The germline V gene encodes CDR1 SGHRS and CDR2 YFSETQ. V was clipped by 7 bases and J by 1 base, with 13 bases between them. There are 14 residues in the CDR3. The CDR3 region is CASHPLQGTDTQYF. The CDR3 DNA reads TGCGCCAGCCATCCTCTACAGGGCACAGATACGCAGTATTTT. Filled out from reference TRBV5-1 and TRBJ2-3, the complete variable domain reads KAGVTQTPRYLIKTRGQQVTLSCSPISGHRSVSWYQQTPGQGLQFLFEYFSETQRNKGNFPGRFSGRQFSNSRSEMNVSTLELGDSALYLCASHPLQGTDTQYFGPGTRLTVL.

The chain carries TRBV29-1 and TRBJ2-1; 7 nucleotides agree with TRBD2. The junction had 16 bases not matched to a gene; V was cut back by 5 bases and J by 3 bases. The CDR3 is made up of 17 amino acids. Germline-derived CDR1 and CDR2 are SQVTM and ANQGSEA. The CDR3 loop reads CSVTLTLGLADYNEQFF. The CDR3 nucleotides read TGCAGCGTTACCCTAACCCTGGGCCTAGCGGACTACAATGAGCAGTTCTTC.

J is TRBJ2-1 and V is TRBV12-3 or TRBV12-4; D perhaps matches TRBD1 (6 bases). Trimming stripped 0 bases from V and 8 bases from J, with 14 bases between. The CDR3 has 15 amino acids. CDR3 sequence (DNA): TGTGCCAGCAGTTTAGCGGGGGCTCCGGTGGATGAGCAGTTCTTC. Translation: CASSLAGAPVDEQFF.

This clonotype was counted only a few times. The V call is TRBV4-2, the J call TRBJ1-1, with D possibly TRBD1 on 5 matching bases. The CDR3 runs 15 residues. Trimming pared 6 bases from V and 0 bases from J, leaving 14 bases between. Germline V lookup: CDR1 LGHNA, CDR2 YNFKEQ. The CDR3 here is CASSLQDGLNTEAFF. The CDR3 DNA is TGTGCCAGCAGTTTACAGGACGGCTTGAACACTGAAGCTTTCTTT.